This T cell receptor beta chain was sequenced in a study of cytomegalovirus exposure and HLA in healthy donors. Whole-study findings and limits: A later analysis linked a missense variant in DCLRE1C to the trimming of TCR beta V and J genes.

Points on this clone: What it binds is unknown.

Trimming pared 11 bases from V and 7 bases from J, leaving 17 bases between. The CDR3 is 13 residues long. Germline assignment: CDR1 MNHNY and CDR2 SVGAGI (reference sequence). 13 Jbeta primers and 60 Vbeta primers were used for the PCR. Only in-frame clones appear in the TCRdb table, and some are missing; sequencing was by immunoSEQ multiplex PCR. The sample has approximately 170,000 clones, more than 65% seen once. Specimen: PBMCs. The source is a man between 18 and 29 years old in good health and CMV-seropositive. The rearrangement uses TRBV6-6 and TRBJ2-2, with D perhaps TRBD1 (6 bases). CDR3 sequence reads: CAGQDRQSGELFF. The CDR3 nucleotides are TGTGCCGGCCAAGACAGGCAGAGCGGGGAGCTGTTTTTT.